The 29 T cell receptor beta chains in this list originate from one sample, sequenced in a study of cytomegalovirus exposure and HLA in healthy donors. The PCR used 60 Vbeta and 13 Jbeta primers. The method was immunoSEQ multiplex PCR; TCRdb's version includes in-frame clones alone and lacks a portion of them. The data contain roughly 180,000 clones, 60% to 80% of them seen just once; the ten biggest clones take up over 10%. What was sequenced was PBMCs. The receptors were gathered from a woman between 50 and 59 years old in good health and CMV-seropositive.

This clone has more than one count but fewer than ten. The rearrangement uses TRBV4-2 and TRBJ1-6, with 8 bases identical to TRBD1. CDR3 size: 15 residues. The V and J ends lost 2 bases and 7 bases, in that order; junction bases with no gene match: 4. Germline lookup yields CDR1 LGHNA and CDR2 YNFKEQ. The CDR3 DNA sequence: TGTGCCAGCAGCCAACCCGGGACAGGCAATTCACCCCTCCACTTT. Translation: CASSQPGTGNSPLHF.

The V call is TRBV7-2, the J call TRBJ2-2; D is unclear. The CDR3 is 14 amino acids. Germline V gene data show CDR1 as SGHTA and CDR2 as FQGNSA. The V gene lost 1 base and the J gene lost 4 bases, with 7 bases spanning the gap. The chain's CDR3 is CASSLGGSTGELFF. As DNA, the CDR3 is TGTGCCAGCAGCTTAGGCGGCAGCACCGGGGAGCTGTTTTTT. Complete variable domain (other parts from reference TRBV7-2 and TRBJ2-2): GAGVSQSPSNKVTEKGKDVELRCDPISGHTALYWYRQSLGQGLEFLIYFQGNSAPDKSGLPSDRFSAERTGGSVSTLTIQRTQQEDSAVYLCASSLGGSTGELFFGEGSRLTVL.

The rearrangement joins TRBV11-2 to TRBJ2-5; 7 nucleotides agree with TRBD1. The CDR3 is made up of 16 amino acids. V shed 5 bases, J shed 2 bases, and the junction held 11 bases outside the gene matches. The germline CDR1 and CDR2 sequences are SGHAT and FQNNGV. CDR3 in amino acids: CASSKGQLISQETQYF. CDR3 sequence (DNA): TGTGCCAGCAGCAAGGGACAGCTCATATCACAAGAGACCCAGTACTTC.

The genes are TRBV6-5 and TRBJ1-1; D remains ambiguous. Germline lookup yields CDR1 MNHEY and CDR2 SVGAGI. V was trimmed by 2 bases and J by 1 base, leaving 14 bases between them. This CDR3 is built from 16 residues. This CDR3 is CASSYLPGRGNTEAFF. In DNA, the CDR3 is TGTGCCAGCAGTTACCTCCCAGGTCGGGGGAACACTGAAGCTTTCTTT.

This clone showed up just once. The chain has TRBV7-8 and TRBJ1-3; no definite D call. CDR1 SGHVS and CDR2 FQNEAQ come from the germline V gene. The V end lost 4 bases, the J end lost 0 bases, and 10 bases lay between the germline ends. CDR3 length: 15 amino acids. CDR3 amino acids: CASSSRVGSGNTIYF. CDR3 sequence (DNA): TGTGCCAGCAGCTCCCGAGTTGGCTCTGGAAACACCATATATTTT.

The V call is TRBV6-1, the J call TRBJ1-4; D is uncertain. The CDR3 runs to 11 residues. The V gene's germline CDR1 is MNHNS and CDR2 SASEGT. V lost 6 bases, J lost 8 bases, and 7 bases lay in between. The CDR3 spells CASRELEKLFF. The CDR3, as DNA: TGTGCCAGCAGGGAGTTGGAAAAACTGTTTTTT.

CDR3 DNA: TGTGCCAGCAGTTACTCGCTGAGGTTCGACGACGAGCAGTACTTC. This encodes CASSYSLRFDDEQYF. V gene TRBV6-5 combines with J gene TRBJ2-7; no reliable D call. With 0 bases removed from V and 5 bases from J, the gap between germline ends came to 14 bases. Germline-derived CDR1 and CDR2 are MNHEY and SVGAGI. The CDR3 runs to 15 residues.

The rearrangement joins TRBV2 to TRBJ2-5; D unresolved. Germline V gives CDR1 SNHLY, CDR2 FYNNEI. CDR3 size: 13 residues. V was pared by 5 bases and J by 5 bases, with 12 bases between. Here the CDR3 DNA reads TGTGCCAGCAGTCGGGTCCGAATGGAGACCCAGTACTTC. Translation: CASSRVRMETQYF.

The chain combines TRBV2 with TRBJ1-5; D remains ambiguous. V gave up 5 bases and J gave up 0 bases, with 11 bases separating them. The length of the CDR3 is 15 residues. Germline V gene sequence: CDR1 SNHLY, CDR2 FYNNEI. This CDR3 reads CASSSEGDSNQPQHF. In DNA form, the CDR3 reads TGTGCCAGCAGTTCGGAGGGCGATAGCAATCAGCCCCAGCATTTT.

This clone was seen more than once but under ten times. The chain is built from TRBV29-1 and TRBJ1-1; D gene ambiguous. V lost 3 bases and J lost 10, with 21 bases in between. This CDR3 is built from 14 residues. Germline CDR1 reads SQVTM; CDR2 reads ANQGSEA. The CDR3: CSVEGPRTAQGAFF. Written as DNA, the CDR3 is TGCAGCGTTGAGGGCCCCCGCACAGCCCAAGGAGCTTTCTTT.

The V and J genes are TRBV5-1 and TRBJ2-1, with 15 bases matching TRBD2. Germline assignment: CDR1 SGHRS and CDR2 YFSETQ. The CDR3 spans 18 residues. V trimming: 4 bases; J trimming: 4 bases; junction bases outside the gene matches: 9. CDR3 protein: CASSTGLAGGRQYNEQFF. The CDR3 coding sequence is TGCGCCAGCAGCACAGGACTAGCGGGGGGGCGCCAATACAATGAGCAGTTCTTC.

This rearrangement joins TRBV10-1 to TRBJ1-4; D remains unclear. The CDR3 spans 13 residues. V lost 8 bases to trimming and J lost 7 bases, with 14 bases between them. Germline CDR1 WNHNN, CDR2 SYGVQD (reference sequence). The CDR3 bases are TGCGCCAGCCCACCAATAGTAGCTGAAAAACTGTTTTTT. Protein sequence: CASPPIVAEKLFF.

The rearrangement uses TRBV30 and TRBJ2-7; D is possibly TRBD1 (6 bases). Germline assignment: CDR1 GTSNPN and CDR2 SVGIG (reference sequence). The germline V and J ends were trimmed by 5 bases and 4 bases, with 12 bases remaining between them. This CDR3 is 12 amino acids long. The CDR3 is CAWSLGGYEQYF. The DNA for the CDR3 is TGTGCCTGGTCGCTAGGGGGTTACGAGCAGTACTTC.

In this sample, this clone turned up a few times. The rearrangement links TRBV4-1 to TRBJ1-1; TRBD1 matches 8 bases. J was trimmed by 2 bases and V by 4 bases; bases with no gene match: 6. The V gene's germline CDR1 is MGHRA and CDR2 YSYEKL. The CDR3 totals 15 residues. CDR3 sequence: CASSRRQGFNTEAFF. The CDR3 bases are TGCGCCAGCAGCCGTAGACAGGGGTTCAACACTGAAGCTTTCTTT.

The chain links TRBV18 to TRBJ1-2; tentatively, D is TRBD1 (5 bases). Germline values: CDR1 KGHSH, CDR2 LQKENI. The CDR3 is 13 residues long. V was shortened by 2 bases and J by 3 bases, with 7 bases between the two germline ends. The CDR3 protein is CASSPGADYGYTF. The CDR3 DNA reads TGTGCCAGCTCACCAGGGGCGGACTATGGCTACACCTTC.

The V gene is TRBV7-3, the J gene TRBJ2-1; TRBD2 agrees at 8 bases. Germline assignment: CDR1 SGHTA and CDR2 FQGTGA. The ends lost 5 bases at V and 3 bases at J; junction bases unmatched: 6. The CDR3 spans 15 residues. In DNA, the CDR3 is TGTGCCAGCAGCCAAAGCGGGGGAAGCTACAATGAGCAGTTCTTC. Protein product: CASSQSGGSYNEQFF.

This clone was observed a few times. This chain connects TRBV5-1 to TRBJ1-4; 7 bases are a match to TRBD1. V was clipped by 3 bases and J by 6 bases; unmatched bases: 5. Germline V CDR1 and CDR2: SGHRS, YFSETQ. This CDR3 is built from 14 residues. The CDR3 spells CASSSKGQDEKLFF. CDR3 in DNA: TGCGCCAGCAGCTCTAAAGGACAGGATGAAAAACTGTTTTTT.

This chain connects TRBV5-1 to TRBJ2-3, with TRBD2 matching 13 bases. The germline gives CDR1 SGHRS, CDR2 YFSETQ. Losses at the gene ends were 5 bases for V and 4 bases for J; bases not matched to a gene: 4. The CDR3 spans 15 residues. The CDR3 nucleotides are TGCGCCAGCAGTCGAACTAGCGGGAGGGCAGATACGCAGTATTTT. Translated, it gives CASSRTSGRADTQYF.

The chain's CDR3 is CASSVLGTAYYEQYF. The CDR3 DNA follows: TGTGCCAGCAGCGTATTGGGGACAGCGTACTACGAGCAGTACTTC. The chain links TRBV9 to TRBJ2-5, with TRBD1 matching 7 bases. Near its end, the DNA agrees better with TRBJ2-7, so the J call may be wrong. The CDR3 runs 15 residues. Germline V gives CDR1 SGDLS, CDR2 YYNGEE.

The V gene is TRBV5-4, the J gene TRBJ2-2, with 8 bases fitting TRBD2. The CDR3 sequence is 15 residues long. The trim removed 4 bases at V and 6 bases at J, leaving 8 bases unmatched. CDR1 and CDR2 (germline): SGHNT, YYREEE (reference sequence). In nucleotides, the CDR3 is TGTGCCAGCAGCCGCCCTAGCGGGCCGCCCGGGGAGCTGTTTTTT. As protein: CASSRPSGPPGELFF.

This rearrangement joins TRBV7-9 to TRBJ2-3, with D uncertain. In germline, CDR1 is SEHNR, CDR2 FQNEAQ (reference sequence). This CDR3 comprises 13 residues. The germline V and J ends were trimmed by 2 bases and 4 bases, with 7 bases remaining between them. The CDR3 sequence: CASSLLTADTQYF. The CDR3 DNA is TGTGCCAGCAGCTTATTGACTGCAGATACGCAGTATTTT.

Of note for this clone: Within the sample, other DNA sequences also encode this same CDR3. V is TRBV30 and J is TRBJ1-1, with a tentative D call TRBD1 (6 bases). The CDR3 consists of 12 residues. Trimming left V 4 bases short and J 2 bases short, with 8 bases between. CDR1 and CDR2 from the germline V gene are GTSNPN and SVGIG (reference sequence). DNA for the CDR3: TGTGCCTGGACACAGGGAAACACTGAAGCTTTCTTT. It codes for CAWTQGNTEAFF.

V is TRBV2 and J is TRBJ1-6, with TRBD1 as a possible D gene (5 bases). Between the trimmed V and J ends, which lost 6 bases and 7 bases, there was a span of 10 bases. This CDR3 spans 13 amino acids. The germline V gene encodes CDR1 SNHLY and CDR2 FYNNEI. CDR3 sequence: CASRVTVNSPLHF. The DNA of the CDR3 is TGTGCCAGCAGAGTGACAGTGAATTCACCCCTCCACTTT.

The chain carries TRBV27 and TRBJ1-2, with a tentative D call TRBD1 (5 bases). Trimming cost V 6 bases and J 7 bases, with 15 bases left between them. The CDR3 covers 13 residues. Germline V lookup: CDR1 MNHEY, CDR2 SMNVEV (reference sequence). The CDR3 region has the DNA TGTGCCAGCAGCGATGTCCTAGGGGCTGGCTACACCTTC. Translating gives CASSDVLGAGYTF.

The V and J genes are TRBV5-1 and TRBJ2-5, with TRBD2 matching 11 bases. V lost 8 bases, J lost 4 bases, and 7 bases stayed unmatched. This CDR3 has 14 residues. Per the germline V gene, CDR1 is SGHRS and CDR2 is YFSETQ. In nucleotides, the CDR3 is TGCGCCAGTCGACTAGCGGGGTGGTCAGAGACCCAGTACTTC. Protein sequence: CASRLAGWSETQYF.

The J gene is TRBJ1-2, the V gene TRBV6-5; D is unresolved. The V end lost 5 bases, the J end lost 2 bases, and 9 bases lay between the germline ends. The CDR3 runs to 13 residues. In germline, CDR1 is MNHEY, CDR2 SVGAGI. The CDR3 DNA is TGTGCCAGCAGTACAACACCCAACTATGGCTACACCTTC. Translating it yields CASSTTPNYGYTF.

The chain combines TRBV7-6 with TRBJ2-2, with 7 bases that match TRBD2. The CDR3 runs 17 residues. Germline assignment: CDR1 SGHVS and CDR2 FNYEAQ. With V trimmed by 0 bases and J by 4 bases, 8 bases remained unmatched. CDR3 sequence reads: CASSLAGEGASTGELFF. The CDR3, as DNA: TGTGCCAGCAGCTTAGCGGGGGAGGGCGCGAGCACCGGGGAGCTGTTTTTT.

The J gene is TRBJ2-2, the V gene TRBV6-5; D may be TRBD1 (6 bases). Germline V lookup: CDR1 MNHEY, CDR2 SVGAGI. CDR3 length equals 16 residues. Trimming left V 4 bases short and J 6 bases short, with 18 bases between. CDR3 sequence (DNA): TGTGCCAGCAGTTCCACCCCAGGGGATTCAGCCGGGGAGCTGTTTTTT. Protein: CASSSTPGDSAGELFF.

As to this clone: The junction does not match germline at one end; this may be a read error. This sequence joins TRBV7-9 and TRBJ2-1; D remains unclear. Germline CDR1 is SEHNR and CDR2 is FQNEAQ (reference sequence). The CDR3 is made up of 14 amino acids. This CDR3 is CSSSLDSPPSEQFF. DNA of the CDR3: TGTTCCAGCAGCTTAGATAGTCCCCCGAGTGAGCAGTTCTTC.